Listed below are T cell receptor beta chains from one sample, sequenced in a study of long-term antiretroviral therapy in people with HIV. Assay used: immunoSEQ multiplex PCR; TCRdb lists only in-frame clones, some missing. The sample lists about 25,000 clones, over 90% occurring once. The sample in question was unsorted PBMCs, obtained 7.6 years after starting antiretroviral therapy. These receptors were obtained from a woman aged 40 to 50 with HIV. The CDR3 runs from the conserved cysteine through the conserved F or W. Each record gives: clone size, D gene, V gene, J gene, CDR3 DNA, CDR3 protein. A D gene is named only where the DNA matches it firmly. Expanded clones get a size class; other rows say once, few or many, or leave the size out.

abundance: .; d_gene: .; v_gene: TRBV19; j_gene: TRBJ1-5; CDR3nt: TGTGCCAGTAGTATTACGTATCAGGGGCCGTCGAGACAGCCCCAGCATTTT; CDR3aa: CASSITYQGPSRQPQHF
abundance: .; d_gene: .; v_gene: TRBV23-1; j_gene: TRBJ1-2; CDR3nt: TGCGCCAGCAGTTTTCTATGTTACTATGGCTACACCTTC; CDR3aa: CASSFLCYYGYTF
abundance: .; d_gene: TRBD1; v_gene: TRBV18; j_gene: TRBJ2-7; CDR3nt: TGTGCCAGCTCACCATCCGGGACAGGGGCCGAGCAGTACTTC; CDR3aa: CASSPSGTGAEQYF
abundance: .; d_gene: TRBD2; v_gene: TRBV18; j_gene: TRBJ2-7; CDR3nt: TGTGCCAGCTCACCCGCAACTAGCGGGGCGTACGAGCAGTACTTC; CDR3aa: CASSPATSGAYEQYF
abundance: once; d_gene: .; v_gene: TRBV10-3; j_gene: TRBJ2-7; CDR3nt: TGTGCCATCACGGCCGGGTCCCAGGGACGGGAGCAGTACTTC; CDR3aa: CAITAGSQGREQYF
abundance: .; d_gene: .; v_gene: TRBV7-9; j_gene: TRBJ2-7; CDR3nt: TGTGCCAGCAGCTTTAGGGGTGGGGGACTGCCCTACGAGCAGTACTTC; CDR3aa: CASSFRGGGLPYEQYF
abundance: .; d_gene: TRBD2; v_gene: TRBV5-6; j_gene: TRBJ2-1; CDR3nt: TGTGCCAGCAGCTCCGGGAGCGGGGGCTCCTACAATGAGCAGTTCTTC; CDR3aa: CASSSGSGGSYNEQFF
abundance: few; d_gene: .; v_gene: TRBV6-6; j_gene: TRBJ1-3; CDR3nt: TGTGCCAGCCTCGACGGCGGGGGCACCATATATTTT; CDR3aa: CASLDGGGTIYF
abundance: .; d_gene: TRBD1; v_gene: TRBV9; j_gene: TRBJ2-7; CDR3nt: TGTGCCAGCAGCGTACGCCCGGGACAGGGGGCCTACGAGCAGTACTTC; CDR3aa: CASSVRPGQGAYEQYF
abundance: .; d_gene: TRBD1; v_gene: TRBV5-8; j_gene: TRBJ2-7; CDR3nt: TGTGCCAGCAGCTACCGGACAGGGGACTCCTACGAGCAGTACTTC; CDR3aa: CASSYRTGDSYEQYF
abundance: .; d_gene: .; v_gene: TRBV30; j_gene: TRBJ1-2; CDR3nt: TGTGCCTGGAGTGTACTCCTCGGAGATGGCTACACCTTC; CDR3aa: CAWSVLLGDGYTF
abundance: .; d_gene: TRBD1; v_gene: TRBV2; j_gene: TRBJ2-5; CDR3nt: TGTGCCAGCAGCGGGGACAGGCCCTTTGTATACTTC; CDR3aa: CASSGDRPFVYF
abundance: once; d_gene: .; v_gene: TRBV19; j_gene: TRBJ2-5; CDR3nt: TGTGCCAGTCTTGGGGGGCAAGAGACCCAGTACTTC; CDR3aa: CASLGGQETQYF
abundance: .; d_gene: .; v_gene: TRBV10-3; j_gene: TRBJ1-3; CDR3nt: TGTGCCATCAGTGAGTCCCCTCCAGGGCAGGTTGGAAACACCATATATTTT; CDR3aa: CAISESPPGQVGNTIYF
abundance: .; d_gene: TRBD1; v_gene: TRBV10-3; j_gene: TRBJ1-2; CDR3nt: TGTGCCATCAGTGAGTCGAATCAGGGACAGGGAGCCTACACCTTC; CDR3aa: CAISESNQGQGAYTF
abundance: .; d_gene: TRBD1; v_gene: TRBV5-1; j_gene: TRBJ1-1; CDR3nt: TGCGCCAGCAGCTTGATGGCAGGGGGGATGAACACTGAAGCTTTCTTT; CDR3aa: CASSLMAGGMNTEAFF
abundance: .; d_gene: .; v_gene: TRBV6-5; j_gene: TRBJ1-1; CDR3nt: TGTGCCAGCAGTTACGGGGAGAACACTGAAGCTTTCTTT; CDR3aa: CASSYGENTEAFF
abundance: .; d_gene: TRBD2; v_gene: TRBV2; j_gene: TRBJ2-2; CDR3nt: TGTGCCAGCAGTGTTCGCGGGGGGAACACCGGGGAGCTGTTTTTT; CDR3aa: CASSVRGGNTGELFF
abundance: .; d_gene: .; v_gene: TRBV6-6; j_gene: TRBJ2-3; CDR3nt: TGTGCCAGCAGTTACTTACAGGCCACAGATACGCAGTATTTT; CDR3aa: CASSYLQATDTQYF
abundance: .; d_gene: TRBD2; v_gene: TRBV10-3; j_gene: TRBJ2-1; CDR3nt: TGTGCCATCAGTGAGTCGTCCACTAGCGGGGGCTATGAGCAGTTCTTC; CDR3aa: CAISESSTSGGYEQFF
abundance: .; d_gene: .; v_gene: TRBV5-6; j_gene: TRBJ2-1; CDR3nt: TGTGCCAGCAGTAAACAAGTCTATGAGCAGTTCTTC; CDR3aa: CASSKQVYEQFF
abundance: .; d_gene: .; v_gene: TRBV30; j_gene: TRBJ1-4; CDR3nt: TGTGCCTGGAGGCCAGGGAGGGAAACTAATGAAAAACTGTTTTTT; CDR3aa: CAWRPGRETNEKLFF
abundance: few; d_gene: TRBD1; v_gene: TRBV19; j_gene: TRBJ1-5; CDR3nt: TGTGCCAGTAGCAGACAGGGCTCCTTTAATCAGCCCCAGCATTTT; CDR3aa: CASSRQGSFNQPQHF
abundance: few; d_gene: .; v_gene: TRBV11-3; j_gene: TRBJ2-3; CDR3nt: TGTGCCAGCAGCTCGGGGCACACAGATACGCAGTATTTT; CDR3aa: CASSSGHTDTQYF
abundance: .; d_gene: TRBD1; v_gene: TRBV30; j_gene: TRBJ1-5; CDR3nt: TGTGCCTGGAGTATCACAGGGGGCGATCAGCCCCAGCATTTT; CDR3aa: CAWSITGGDQPQHF
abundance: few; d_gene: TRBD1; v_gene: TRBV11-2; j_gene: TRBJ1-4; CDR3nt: TGTGCCAGCAGCACGGGACAGGGGGCTAGTGATGAAAAACTGTTTTTT; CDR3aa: CASSTGQGASDEKLFF
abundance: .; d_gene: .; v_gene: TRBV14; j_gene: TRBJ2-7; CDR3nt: TGTGCCAGCAGCCAAATCACAGGGCTCTTTTCCTACTTC; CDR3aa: CASSQITGLFSYF
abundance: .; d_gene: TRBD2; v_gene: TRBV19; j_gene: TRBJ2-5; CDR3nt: TGTGCCAGTAGTATTAGGCCTAGCGGGGAGACCCAGTACTTC; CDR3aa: CASSIRPSGETQYF
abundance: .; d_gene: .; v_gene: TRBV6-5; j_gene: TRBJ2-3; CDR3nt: TGTGCCAGCAGTTCCCCGGGACTTCAAGGCCCAGATACGCAGTATTTT; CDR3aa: CASSSPGLQGPDTQYF
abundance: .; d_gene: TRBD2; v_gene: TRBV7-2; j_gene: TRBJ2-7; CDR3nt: TGTGCCAGCAGCTTCGGAGCGGGGGGTACATCCTACGAGCAGTACTTC; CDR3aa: CASSFGAGGTSYEQYF
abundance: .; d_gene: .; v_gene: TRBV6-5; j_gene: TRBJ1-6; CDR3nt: TGTGCCAGCAGTTACGGTGGGAGACCCCTCCACTTT; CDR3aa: CASSYGGRPLHF
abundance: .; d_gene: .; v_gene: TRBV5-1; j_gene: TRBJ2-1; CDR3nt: TGCGCCAGCAGCTTGAATGGGGGGGGACAGAATGAGCAGTTCTTC; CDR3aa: CASSLNGGGQNEQFF
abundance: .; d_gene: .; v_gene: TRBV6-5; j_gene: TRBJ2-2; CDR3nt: TGTGCCACCCGATGGGGTACGAACACCGGGGAGCTGTTTTTT; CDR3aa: CATRWGTNTGELFF
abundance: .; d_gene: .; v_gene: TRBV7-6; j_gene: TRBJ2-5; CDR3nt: TGTGCCAGCAGCACCAGGGGTAGCGATCAAGAGACCCAGTACTTC; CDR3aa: CASSTRGSDQETQYF
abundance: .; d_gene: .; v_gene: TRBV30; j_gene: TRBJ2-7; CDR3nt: TGTGCCTGGAGTGGGAGCCTCTCAACCTACGAGCAGTACTTC; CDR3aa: CAWSGSLSTYEQYF
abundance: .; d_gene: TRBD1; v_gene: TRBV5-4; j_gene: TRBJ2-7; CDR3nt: TGTGCCAGCAGCTTGGACCGGACAGGGCCCTACGAGCAGTACTTC; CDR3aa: CASSLDRTGPYEQYF
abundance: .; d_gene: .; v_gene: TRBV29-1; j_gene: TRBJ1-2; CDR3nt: TGCAGCGCCCTGGGGGATTCTAACTATGGCTACACCTTC; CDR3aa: CSALGDSNYGYTF
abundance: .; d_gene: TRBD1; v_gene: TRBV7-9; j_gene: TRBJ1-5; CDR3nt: TGTGCCAGCAGCCCAGAGACAGGGAGAGGGTTAGGTAGCAATCAGCCCCAGCATTTT; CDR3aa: CASSPETGRGLGSNQPQHF
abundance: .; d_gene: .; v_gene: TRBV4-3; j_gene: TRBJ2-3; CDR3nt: TGCGCCAGCAGCCAAGATCAGGTGATCACAGATACGCAGTATTTT; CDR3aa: CASSQDQVITDTQYF
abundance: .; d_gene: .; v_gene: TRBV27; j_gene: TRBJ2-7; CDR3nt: TGTGCCAGCAGTCACGCGGACGGACGGAGCTCCTACGAGCAGTACTTC; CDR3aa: CASSHADGRSSYEQYF
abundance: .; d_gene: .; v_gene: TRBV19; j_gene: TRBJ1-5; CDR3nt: TGTGCCAGTAGGGGCAGGGTTGGAACCTATAGCAATCAGCCCCAGCATTTT; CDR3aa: CASRGRVGTYSNQPQHF
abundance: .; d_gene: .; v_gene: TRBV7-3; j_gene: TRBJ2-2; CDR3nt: TGTGCCAGCAGCCCGGGACTGGGCACCGGGGAGCTGTTTTTT; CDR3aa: CASSPGLGTGELFF
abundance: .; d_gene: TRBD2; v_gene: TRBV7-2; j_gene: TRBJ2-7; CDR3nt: TGTGCCAGCAGCCCCTCGGTGGGGCGGGGGGCGGGTGAGCAGTACTTC; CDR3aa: CASSPSVGRGAGEQYF
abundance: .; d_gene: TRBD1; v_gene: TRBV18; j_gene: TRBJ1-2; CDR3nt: TGTGCCAGCTCGAAACAGACAGGGGACGACTATGGCTACACCTTC; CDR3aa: CASSKQTGDDYGYTF
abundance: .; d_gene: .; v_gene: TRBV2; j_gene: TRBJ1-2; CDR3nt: TGTGCCAGCAGAACCGGGAACCATCAGGAGGGCTACACCTTC; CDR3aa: CASRTGNHQEGYTF
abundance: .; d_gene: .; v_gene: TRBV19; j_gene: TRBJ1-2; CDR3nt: TGTGCCAGTAGTACTACCATTCAGTCTGCTAACTATGGCTACACCTTC; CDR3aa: CASSTTIQSANYGYTF
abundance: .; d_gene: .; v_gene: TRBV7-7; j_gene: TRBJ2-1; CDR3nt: TGTGCCAGCAGCCGAGCAAGCGGAACCGAGCAGTTCTTC; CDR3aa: CASSRASGTEQFF
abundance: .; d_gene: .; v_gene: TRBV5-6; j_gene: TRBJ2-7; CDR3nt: TGTGCCAGCAGCAAGACCGGGGCCGTCAACGAGCAGTACTTC; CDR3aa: CASSKTGAVNEQYF
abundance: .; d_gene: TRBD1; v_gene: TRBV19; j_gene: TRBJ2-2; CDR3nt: TGTGCCAGTAGTATCATGCACAACCAGGACAGGGGTCCCACCGGGGAGCTGTTTTTT; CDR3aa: CASSIMHNQDRGPTGELFF
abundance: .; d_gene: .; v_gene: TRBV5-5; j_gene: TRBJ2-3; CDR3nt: TGTGCCAGCAGCTTGGACCCCGGGGGGCAGGATACGCAGTATTTT; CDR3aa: CASSLDPGGQDTQYF
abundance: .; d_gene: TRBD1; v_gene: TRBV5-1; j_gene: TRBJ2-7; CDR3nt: TGCGCCAGCAGCCGGAGACAGGGGGCGGACGAGCAGTACTTC; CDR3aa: CASSRRQGADEQYF
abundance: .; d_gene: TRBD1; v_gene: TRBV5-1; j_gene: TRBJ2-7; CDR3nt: TGCGCCAGCAGCCCGCTGGACAGGGGAAGCTCCTACGAGCAGTACTTC; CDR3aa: CASSPLDRGSSYEQYF
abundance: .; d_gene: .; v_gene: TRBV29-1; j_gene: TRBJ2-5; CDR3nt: TGCAGCGTTGAAGACTCCCCGGGGGAGACCCAGTACTTC; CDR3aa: CSVEDSPGETQYF
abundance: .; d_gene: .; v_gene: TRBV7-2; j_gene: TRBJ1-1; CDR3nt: TGTGCCAGCAGCTCCCTAAGGATAACTGAAGCTTTCTTT; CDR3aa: CASSSLRITEAFF
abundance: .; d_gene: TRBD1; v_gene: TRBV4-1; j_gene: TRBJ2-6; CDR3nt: TGCGCCAGCAGCCAATCCCGGACAGGGGGGAGATCTGGGGCCAACGTCCTGACTTTC; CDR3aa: CASSQSRTGGRSGANVLTF
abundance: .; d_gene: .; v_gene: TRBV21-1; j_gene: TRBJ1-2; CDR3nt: TGTGCCAGCAGGGAAGAAGCAGAAAAAAGTTATGGCTACACCTTC; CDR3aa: CASREEAEKSYGYTF
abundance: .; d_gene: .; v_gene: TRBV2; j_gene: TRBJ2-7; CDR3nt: TGTGCCAGCAGAACAGGGAGTAGCTCCTACGAGCAGTACTTC; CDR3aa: CASRTGSSSYEQYF
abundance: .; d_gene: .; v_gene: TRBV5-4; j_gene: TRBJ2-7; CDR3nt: TGTGCCAGCAGCTGGGGCACCCCTAGCTACGAGCAGTACTTC; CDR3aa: CASSWGTPSYEQYF
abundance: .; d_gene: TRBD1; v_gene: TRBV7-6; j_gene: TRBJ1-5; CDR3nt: TGTGCCAGCAGCCCAGTGACAGGGGCGAATCAGCCCCAGCATTTT; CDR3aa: CASSPVTGANQPQHF
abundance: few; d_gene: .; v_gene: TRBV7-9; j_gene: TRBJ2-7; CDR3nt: TGTGCCAGCAGCCTCGACCGGGACACCACGGCGTACGAGCAGTACTTC; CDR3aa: CASSLDRDTTAYEQYF